This T cell receptor beta chain came from a study of early T cells in non-severe SARS-CoV-2 infection. About the study: The chains were unpaired, and the sequenced material was bulk RNA from unsorted whole blood.

Molecules of cDNA were individually given unique molecular identifiers that were attached to them. TCRdb re-called the 5' RACE reads through MiXCR, storing one row per CDR3 protein. The repertoire holds about 63,000 distinct CDR3 sequences, with 10% to 15% as singletons. This CDR3 region has 11 residues. The ends were cut back, 6 bases at V and 4 bases at J, with 4 bases in the middle. The germline gives CDR1 MNHNS, CDR2 SASEGT. This clonotype was found many times. Antigen: not known. Regarding the study as a whole: VDJdb matching skewed toward anti-spike CD8 responses, missing private and CD4 specificities.

The sequencing input was whole blood. This chain connects TRBV6-1 to TRBJ1-5; D remains ambiguous. This receptor was identified in an adult who was a healthcare worker with PCR-confirmed SARS-CoV-2 infection or an uninfected control (not recorded which). The CDR3 reads CASRDNQPQHF. CDR3 DNA: TGTGCCAGCAGGGATAATCAGCCCCAGCATTTT.